This TCR beta chain was sequenced for a study of early T cells in non-severe SARS-CoV-2 infection (dated by TCRdb to about 2021). In terms of the full investigation: Because TCR sequencing relied on bulk RNA taken from unsorted whole blood, pairing of alpha and beta chains was not possible.

This clonotype appeared many times. Its recognized antigen is unknown. Base qualities are not at hand, and no much larger clone is one base apart. Sequences SGDLS (CDR1) and YYNGEE (CDR2) are obtained from the germline V gene. Between the V and J ends, shortened by 0 bases and 2 bases respectively, the junction contains 15 bases. Inclusive of the bounding cysteine and phenylalanine, the CDR3 is 16 residues long. The read is trimmed to its CDR3 DNA, 48 bases read in frame from base 1. Set within a cohort of healthcare workers in London, UK, this nested case-control study involved weekly PCR testing of nasopharyngeal swabs along with blood sampling. Healthcare workers were enrolled in the week of the UK lockdown, from 23 to 31 March 2020, and were followed every week for up to about 16 weeks. Broad study findings and their caveats: VDJdb matching was skewed toward anti-spike CD8 responses and likely underestimated virus-specific expansions by missing private and CD4 specificities.

The method was 5' RACE. TCRdb names NextSeq 500 as the instrument used. The TCR library protocol attached unique molecular identifiers to individual cDNA molecules to correct for sequencing error and PCR bias. Sequencing covered both TCR alpha and beta chains, and within each sample the abundances of alpha and beta sequences were tightly co-correlated. The published analysis was carried out like this. Decombinator V4 was used to perform V gene, J gene and CDR3 annotation of TCR sequences. TCRs were defined as expanded if a significant change between any two time points was detected under a Poisson model with p below 0.0001. TCR abundances were normalised to the total number of TCRs sequenced per sample and were expressed as counts per million. MAIT TCRs were defined by TRAV1-2 paired with TRAJ12, TRAJ20 or TRAJ33, and iNKT TCRs by TRAV10 paired with TRAJ18. VDJdb, accessed on 1 November 2021, was searched for TCRs annotated for CMV, EBV and SARS-CoV-2, and TCRs annotated for more than one antigen were excluded. The raw public reads went through TCRdb reprocessing: fastp at Q25, MiXCR clone calling, in-frame beta chains kept. One record per CDR3 amino acid sequence lists the most common genes and DNA. The V and J calls and clone size come from TCRdb's table, not from the authors' own analysis. This sample gives some 44,000 distinct CDR3 sequences in total; around 6.3% of them show up just once. The ten largest clones capture around 8% of the sample.

This specimen was whole blood, taken at baseline. The chain joins TRBV9 to TRBJ2-7, with a weak D call of TRBD1 (6 bases match). The sequence derives from an adult who was a healthcare worker with PCR-confirmed SARS-CoV-2 infection or an uninfected control (not recorded which). The CDR3 reads as follows: CASSVGSGTPAYEQYF. The base sequence is TGTGCCAGCAGCGTAGGGTCGGGGACACCCGCCTACGAGCAGTACTTC.